This record concerns one T cell receptor (beta chain) sequence. The sample originates from a study of blood T cell repertoires in COVID-19. On the study more broadly: Donors in the United States, Italy and Spain gave samples during acute or convalescent COVID-19.

Generated by immunoSEQ multiplex PCR, the TCRdb table keeps only in-frame clones and is missing some. This sample has 95,000 to 150,000 clones; 75% to 85% occur once, and the top ten carry around 4.1%. Germline V CDR1 and CDR2: MNHEY, SMNVEV (reference sequence). The CDR3 runs to 17 residues. J lost 0 bases, V lost 5 bases, and 9 bases had no gene match. The sequence was obtained from a woman aged 50 to 65 with acute or convalescent COVID-19. The chain recombines TRBV27 with TRBJ1-5, with 8 bases fitting TRBD1. The sample consisted of peripheral blood. The CDR3 sequence: CASSPRTGRASNQPQHF. The CDR3 DNA reads TGTGCCAGCAGTCCGAGGACAGGGAGAGCTAGCAATCAGCCCCAGCATTTT.